The 8 T cell receptor beta chains presented below share a single source sample, sequenced in a study of cytomegalovirus exposure and HLA in healthy donors. Researchers ran the PCR with 60 Vbeta and 13 Jbeta primers. Here immunoSEQ multiplex PCR was the method, and the copy in TCRdb shows in-frame clones only, minus some. The sample has about 60,000 clones, around 79% seen once. Sequencing input: PBMCs. These receptors were obtained from a female donor in good health and CMV-seronegative.

The chain recombines TRBV6-5 with TRBJ2-4, with 9 positions matching TRBD2. Germline values: CDR1 MNHEY, CDR2 SVGAGI. V lost 8 bases to trimming and J lost 6 bases; unmatched junction nucleotides: 8. The CDR3 contains 14 residues. CDR3 residues: CASSKRGAVNIQYF. CDR3 sequence (DNA): TGTGCCAGCTCGAAGCGGGGGGCAGTAAACATTCAGTACTTC.

A few counts support this clone. As DNA, the CDR3 is TGCGCCAGCAGCCAAGATTCGAGATGGACAGGGACAAACACTGAAGCTTTCTTT. Its protein is CASSQDSRWTGTNTEAFF. The chain combines TRBV4-1 with TRBJ1-1, with 8 bases identical to TRBD1. In germline, CDR1 is MGHRA, CDR2 YSYEKL. The CDR3 has 18 amino acids. Losses at the gene ends were 0 bases for V and 2 bases for J; bases not matched to a gene: 11.

The V gene is TRBV9, the J gene TRBJ2-2; perhaps TRBD2 as D (5 bases). Trimming cost V 6 bases and J 2 bases, with 8 bases left between them. CDR1 SGDLS and CDR2 YYNGEE come from the germline V gene. The CDR3 sequence is 13 residues long. This CDR3 reads CASTRLNTGELFF. The CDR3 nucleotides read TGTGCCAGCACGAGACTAAACACCGGGGAGCTGTTTTTT.

In this sample, this clone turned up once. This chain links TRBV7-2 with TRBJ1-1; D not resolved. CDR1 is SGHTA, CDR2 FQGNSA, per germline. This CDR3 spans 11 amino acids. V lost 5 bases and J 3 bases, leaving 4 bases between the germline ends. The CDR3 nucleotides read TGTGCCAGCAGCCCCTACACTGAAGCTTTCTTT. It translates to CASSPYTEAFF. The full variable domain, with the rest looked up from reference TRBV7-2 and TRBJ1-1, is GAGVSQSPSNKVTEKGKDVELRCDPISGHTALYWYRQSLGQGLEFLIYFQGNSAPDKSGLPSDRFSAERTGGSVSTLTIQRTQQEDSAVYLCASSPYTEAFFGQGTRLTVV.

The J gene is TRBJ2-7, the V gene TRBV19; 9 bases match TRBD1. This CDR3 is 15 amino acids long. Germline CDR1 LNHDA, CDR2 SQIVND (reference sequence). After removal of 5 bases from V and 3 bases from J, the junction contained 8 bases not matched to a gene. The CDR3 loop reads CASSVNLDRGYEQYF. CDR3 nucleotides: TGTGCCAGTAGTGTCAACCTGGACAGGGGCTACGAGCAGTACTTC. The full variable domain, rest sourced from reference TRBV19 and TRBJ2-7, is DGGITQSPKYLFRKEGQNVTLSCEQNLNHDAMYWYRQDPGQGLRLIYYSQIVNDFQKGDIAEGYSVSREKKESFPLTVTSAQKNPTAFYLCASSVNLDRGYEQYFGPGTRLTVT.

The chain combines TRBV7-9 with TRBJ1-2; unclear D gene. In germline, CDR1 is SEHNR, CDR2 FQNEAQ (reference sequence). The CDR3 has 14 amino acids. Deletions cut 5 bases from V and 4 bases from J, with 14 bases between. CDR3 in amino acids: CASSQLAGSYGYTF. CDR3 in DNA: TGTGCCAGCAGCCAATTGGCCGGGAGCTATGGCTACACCTTC.

This clone was seen a few times. CDR3 sequence reads: CASSLDPGGAGGELFF. DNA for the CDR3: TGCGCCAGCAGCTTGGACCCAGGGGGCGCCGGCGGGGAGCTGTTTTTT. The gene calls are TRBV5-1 and TRBJ2-2, with 8 nucleotides matching TRBD1. Germline lookup yields CDR1 SGHRS and CDR2 YFSETQ. Unmatched junction bases numbered 8, after V lost 0 bases and J lost 7 bases. The CDR3 covers 16 residues.

The rearrangement uses TRBV5-1 and TRBJ1-1, with TRBD1 identical over 11 bases. The CDR3 length is 16 residues. Trimming cost V 4 bases and J 4 bases; bases outside gene matches: 9. The germline V gene has CDR1 SGHRS and CDR2 YFSETQ. The CDR3 nucleotides are TGCGCCAGCAGCGTGTCCGGGACAGGGGGGAGCACTGAAGCTTTCTTT. It encodes CASSVSGTGGSTEAFF.